Following are 29 T cell receptor beta chains from one sample sequenced in a study of T cell responses to AZD1222 COVID-19 vaccine. The data were produced by immunoSEQ multiplex PCR, yet TCRdb's version contains in-frame clones alone and is incomplete. The top ten clones hold around 3.2% of a sample with roughly 120,000 clones, roughly nine tenths of them seen once. This specimen consisted of peripheral blood, obtained on day 0 of AZD1222 vaccination. The receptors were sampled from an adult in good health.

This clone was observed a few times. This rearrangement joins TRBV7-3 to TRBJ1-1, with D possibly TRBD1 on 6 matching bases. V was pared by 5 bases and J by 3 bases, with 10 bases between. Germline CDR1 SGHTA, CDR2 FQGTGA. This CDR3 is built from 13 residues. The CDR3 DNA reads TGTGCCAGCAGCACGGACAGATACACTGAAGCTTTCTTT. Residues: CASSTDRYTEAFF.

The gene calls are TRBV28 and TRBJ1-2; 9 nucleotides align to TRBD1. There are 15 residues in the CDR3. V was clipped by 5 bases and J by 6 bases; unmatched bases: 10. Germline V gene lookup returns CDR1 MDHEN and CDR2 SYDVKM. The CDR3 sequence: CASSILAGTGNGYTF. CDR3 DNA: TGTGCCAGCAGTATTCTGGCCGGGACAGGGAATGGCTACACCTTC.

The chain couples TRBV7-8 to TRBJ1-1, with 12 positions matching TRBD1. Germline CDR1 SGHVS, CDR2 FQNEAQ. The CDR3 is 15 residues long. J lost 10 bases, V lost 5 bases, and 11 bases had no gene match. The CDR3 sequence: CASSTGDRGLSRAFF. The CDR3 nucleotides read TGTGCCAGCAGCACCGGGGACAGGGGGCTTTCTAGAGCTTTCTTT.

V and J are TRBV11-3 and TRBJ2-5; D possibly corresponds to TRBD2 (7 bases). The CDR3 covers 15 residues. Trimming stripped 5 bases from V and 4 bases from J, with 17 bases between. Germline V gives CDR1 SGHNT, CDR2 YENEEA. The CDR3 nucleotides read TGTGCCAGCAGCCGGGGAGTGAGGGGGGGAGAGACCCAGTACTTC. This gives the protein CASSRGVRGGETQYF.

The rearrangement uses TRBV20-1 and TRBJ1-3; D remains unclear. Germline CDR1 reads DFQATT; CDR2 reads SNEGSKA (reference sequence). The CDR3 contains 11 residues. Trimming shortened V by 7 bases and J by 6 bases, and 10 bases separated the two germline ends. As DNA, the CDR3 is TGCAGTGGGGTCCAAGTAAACACCATATATTTT. This translates into CSGVQVNTIYF.

This clone was picked up one time. The rearrangement links TRBV11-2 to TRBJ2-3, with 10 nucleotides matching TRBD2. The germline V gene has CDR1 SGHAT and CDR2 FQNNGV. The CDR3 has 16 amino acids. V was clipped by 2 bases and J by 2 bases; unmatched bases: 4. The CDR3 DNA reads TGTGCCAGCAGCTTAAATAGCGGGGGGCACACAGATACGCAGTATTTT. This encodes CASSLNSGGHTDTQYF.

The gene calls are TRBV5-6 and TRBJ1-2; no definite D call. V was shortened by 1 base and J by 5 bases, with 6 bases between the two germline ends. CDR1 is SGHDT and CDR2 is YYEEEE in the germline V gene. There are 12 residues in the CDR3. The CDR3 sequence: CASSLSSYGYTF. CDR3 nucleotide sequence: TGTGCCAGCAGCTTGAGTTCGTATGGCTACACCTTC.

The V call is TRBV7-2, the J call TRBJ1-2; 8 bases map to TRBD1. The V gene's germline CDR1 is SGHTA and CDR2 FQGNSA. V shed 5 bases, J shed 4 bases, and the junction held 15 bases outside the gene matches. The CDR3 sequence is 17 residues long. CDR3 sequence: CASSVRAGEGQGYGYTF. The DNA for the CDR3 is TGTGCCAGCAGCGTTAGAGCGGGAGAAGGACAGGGCTATGGCTACACCTTC.

V is TRBV5-1 and J is TRBJ1-3; 8 bases are shared with TRBD1. The trim removed 0 bases at V and 3 bases at J, leaving 5 bases unmatched. Looked up from germline, CDR1 is SGHRS and CDR2 is YFSETQ. The CDR3 has 16 amino acids. The CDR3 nucleotides read TGCGCCAGCAGCTTGGCCTTGGACAGGGATGGAAACACCATATATTTT. This sequence encodes CASSLALDRDGNTIYF. The full variable domain, in which reference TRBV5-1 and TRBJ1-3 provide the parts outside the CDR3, is KAGVTQTPRYLIKTRGQQVTLSCSPISGHRSVSWYQQTPGQGLQFLFEYFSETQRNKGNFPGRFSGRQFSNSRSEMNVSTLELGDSALYLCASSLALDRDGNTIYFGEGSWLTVV.

This chain links TRBV2 with TRBJ1-1; D remains unclear. The ends were cut back, 2 bases at V and 0 bases at J, with 7 bases in the middle. Germline CDR1 SNHLY, CDR2 FYNNEI. The CDR3 totals 14 residues. CDR3 protein: CASSELTVNTEAFF. The CDR3 DNA reads TGTGCCAGCAGTGAATTAACAGTGAACACTGAAGCTTTCTTT. The full variable domain, with the rest looked up from reference TRBV2 and TRBJ1-1, is EPEVTQTPSHQVTQMGQEVILRCVPISNHLYFYWYRQILGQKVEFLVSFYNNEISEKSEIFDDQFSVERPDGSNFTLKIRSTKLEDSAMYFCASSELTVNTEAFFGQGTRLTVV.

The rearrangement links TRBV5-5 to TRBJ2-2, with D unresolved. V lost 6 bases to trimming and J lost 1 base, with 4 bases between them. The length of the CDR3 is 12 residues. The germline gives CDR1 SGHKS, CDR2 YYEKEE (reference sequence). The CDR3 DNA reads as TGTGCCAGCAACCAGAACACCGGGGAGCTGTTTTTT. It is translated as CASNQNTGELFF.

The genes are TRBV7-9 and TRBJ1-4; D unresolved. Trimming cost V 5 bases and J 4 bases, with 14 bases left between them. This CDR3 contains 15 residues. CDR1 is SEHNR and CDR2 is FQNEAQ in the germline V gene (reference sequence). The CDR3 bases are TGTGCCAGCAGCCGCGACGGCTACGTTAATGAAAAACTGTTTTTT. Protein product: CASSRDGYVNEKLFF.

The rearrangement joins TRBV6-5 to TRBJ1-1; weak D call: TRBD1 (6 bases). Trimming stripped 6 bases from V and 5 bases from J, with 13 bases between. The CDR3 runs 13 residues. Per germline, CDR1 MNHEY and CDR2 SVGAGI. DNA of the CDR3: TGTGCCAGCAGCGGGACACCAAAAACTGAAGCTTTCTTT. It specifies CASSGTPKTEAFF.

This clone has a single count. This rearrangement joins TRBV3-1 (or the pseudogene TRBV3-2) to TRBJ2-7; 7 bases are a match to TRBD2. Germline V gene data show CDR1 as LGHDT and CDR2 as YNNKEL (reference sequence). J gave up 5 bases and V 6 bases, and 4 bases lay outside the gene matches. The CDR3 extends over 12 amino acids. Here the CDR3 reads CASRKSGDEQYF. The CDR3 bases are TGTGCCAGCAGAAAAAGCGGGGACGAGCAGTACTTC.

The genes are TRBV28 and TRBJ2-7; 10 nucleotides match TRBD1. The germline V gene encodes CDR1 MDHEN and CDR2 SYDVKM. This CDR3 region has 15 residues. V was clipped by 6 bases and J by 3 bases; unmatched bases: 8. In DNA form, the CDR3 reads TGTGCCAGCAGGCTTGACAGGGGGCAGGTCTACGAGCAGTACTTC. Protein product: CASRLDRGQVYEQYF.

The chain's CDR3 is CASQSYYEQYF. DNA of the CDR3: TGTGCCAGCCAGTCATACTACGAGCAGTACTTC. The V gene is TRBV28, the J gene TRBJ2-7; the D is unclear. Germline values: CDR1 MDHEN, CDR2 SYDVKM. Trimming cost V 8 bases and J 3 bases, with 8 bases left between them. This CDR3 comprises 11 residues. Filled out from reference TRBV28 and TRBJ2-7, the complete variable domain reads DVKVTQSSRYLVKRTGEKVFLECVQDMDHENMFWYRQDPGLGLRLIYFSYDVKMKEKGDIPEGYSVSREKKERFSLILESASTNQTSMYLCASQSYYEQYFGPGTRLTVT.

About this clone itself: The junction does not match germline at one end; this may be a read error. The chain combines TRBV29-1 with TRBJ2-2; perhaps D is TRBD1 or TRBD2 (7 bases each). The CDR3 totals 18 residues. Germline CDR1 SQVTM, CDR2 ANQGSEA. The CDR3: CSLEVGPNRGLNTGELFF. The CDR3 bases are TGCAGCCTTGAGGTGGGGCCTAACAGGGGACTAAACACCGGGGAGCTGTTTTTT.

In its sample, this clone was seen once. The chain joins TRBV4-1 to TRBJ1-1; 7 bases match TRBD1. V lost 7 bases to trimming and J lost 1 base; unmatched junction nucleotides: 9. The CDR3 is made up of 15 amino acids. CDR1 MGHRA and CDR2 YSYEKL come from the germline V gene. The CDR3 DNA reads TGCGCCAGCACCCGGACAGGCGTAGAGAACACTGAAGCTTTCTTT. It codes for CASTRTGVENTEAFF.

V usage is TRBV5-1 and J usage is TRBJ1-2, with a possible D match to TRBD1 (6 bases). V was cut by 2 bases and J by 2 bases, with 13 bases left in between. CDR3 length: 15 amino acids. Germline CDR1 reads SGHRS; CDR2 reads YFSETQ. The CDR3 sequence: CASSFDRPSNYGYTF. As DNA, the CDR3 is TGCGCCAGCAGCTTTGACAGGCCATCGAACTATGGCTACACCTTC.

This chain joins TRBV6-5 and TRBJ2-3; D may be TRBD2 (5 bases). Germline V gene data show CDR1 as MNHEY and CDR2 as SVGAGI. The CDR3 has 15 amino acids. The germline V and J ends were trimmed by 4 bases and 0 bases, with 11 bases remaining between them. The CDR3 coding sequence is TGTGCCAGCAGTTCCGTAGCGTTGAGCACAGATACGCAGTATTTT. Its translation: CASSSVALSTDTQYF.

This sequence joins TRBV20-1 and TRBJ1-3; D uncertain. Trimming pared 6 bases from V and 3 bases from J, leaving 6 bases between. The CDR3 sequence is 11 residues long. Germline CDR1 and CDR2: DFQATT and SNEGSKA (reference sequence). As DNA, the CDR3 is TGCAGTGCCGGCAGTGGAAACACCATATATTTT. Protein sequence: CSAGSGNTIYF.

This clone was detected once. The chain joins TRBV7-3 to TRBJ1-1; no definite D call. Trimming removed 6 bases from V and 3 bases from J, with 14 bases in between. CDR3 length: 14 residues. Per germline, CDR1 SGHTA and CDR2 FQGTGA. The CDR3 nucleotides read TGTGCCAGCAGGAAAGACGGATGGTACACTGAAGCTTTCTTT. Translating it yields CASRKDGWYTEAFF.

This clone has just one count. The chain links TRBV18 to TRBJ2-1; D perhaps matches TRBD1 (8 bases). Germline-derived CDR1 and CDR2 are KGHSH and LQKENI. V dropped 4 bases and J dropped 1 base, with 14 bases sitting between them. The CDR3 sequence is 16 residues long. The CDR3, as DNA: TGTGCCAGCTCACTTCACAGGGGGGGGTCCTACAATGAGCAGTTCTTC. Translated, it gives CASSLHRGGSYNEQFF.

This chain connects TRBV11-2 to TRBJ2-5, with 8 positions matching TRBD1. The junction had 4 bases not matched to a gene; V was cut back by 2 bases and J by 5 bases. The CDR3 is made up of 14 amino acids. CDR1 SGHAT and CDR2 FQNNGV come from the germline V gene. The CDR3 sequence: CASSLSTGGETQYF. The CDR3 DNA sequence: TGTGCCAGCAGCTTAAGTACAGGGGGGGAGACCCAGTACTTC.

V is TRBV16 and J is TRBJ1-1, with 7 bases matching TRBD1. V was clipped by 4 bases and J by 5 bases; unmatched bases: 4. This CDR3 spans 13 amino acids. Looked up from germline, CDR1 is KGHSY and CDR2 is FQNENV. CDR3 bases: TGTGCCAGCAGCCTACAGGGGAGGACTGAAGCTTTCTTT. Translated, it gives CASSLQGRTEAFF.

CDR3: CASSSTGFNSPLHF. The CDR3 nucleotides read TGTGCCAGCAGTTCAACGGGATTTAATTCACCCCTCCACTTT. The V call is TRBV2, the J call TRBJ1-6; D gene ambiguous. The germline V gene has CDR1 SNHLY and CDR2 FYNNEI. The CDR3 length is 14 residues. V was shortened by 5 bases and J by 6 bases, with 11 bases between the two germline ends.

This clone occurred once. The gene calls are TRBV28 and TRBJ2-7; D perhaps matches TRBD1 (6 bases). CDR1 and CDR2 (germline): MDHEN, SYDVKM. V was clipped by 6 bases and J by 3 bases, with 12 bases between them. This CDR3 contains 13 residues. This chain's CDR3 is CASRTPGHYEQYF. CDR3 DNA: TGTGCCAGCAGAACCCCGGGACACTACGAGCAGTACTTC.

The J gene is TRBJ2-1, the V gene TRBV5-1; 9 nucleotides align to TRBD2. Trimming took 0 bases from V and 3 from J; bases not matched to a gene: 1. CDR1 and CDR2 from the germline V gene are SGHRS and YFSETQ. The CDR3 is made up of 15 amino acids. CDR3 coding DNA: TGCGCCAGCAGCTTGGCTAGCGGGATCTACAATGAGCAGTTCTTC. This encodes CASSLASGIYNEQFF.

This chain uses TRBV10-3 with TRBJ2-7, with no clear D. The CDR3 totals 15 residues. Trimming left V 3 bases short and J 0 bases short, with 12 bases between. The germline gives CDR1 ENHRY, CDR2 SYGVKD. In DNA, the CDR3 is TGTGCCATCAGTGACGGACCCTCGAACTCCTACGAGCAGTACTTC. This codes for CAISDGPSNSYEQYF.